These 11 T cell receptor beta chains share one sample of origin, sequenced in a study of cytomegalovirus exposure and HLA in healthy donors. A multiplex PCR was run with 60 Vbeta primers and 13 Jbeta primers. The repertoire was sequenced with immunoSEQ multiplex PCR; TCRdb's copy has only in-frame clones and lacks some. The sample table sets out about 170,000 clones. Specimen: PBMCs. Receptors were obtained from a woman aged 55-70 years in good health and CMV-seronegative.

CDR3 coding DNA: TGTGCCAGCAGCCCAGGGTTCAGGGCAGGGCGATATGGCTACACCTTC. Translating gives CASSPGFRAGRYGYTF. The V gene is TRBV7-2, the J gene TRBJ1-2; D is possibly TRBD1 (5 bases). With 5 bases removed from V and 5 bases from J, the gap between germline ends came to 21 bases. This CDR3 spans 16 amino acids. Germline loops: CDR1 SGHTA, CDR2 FQGNSA. Filled out from reference TRBV7-2 and TRBJ1-2, the complete variable domain reads GAGVSQSPSNKVTEKGKDVELRCDPISGHTALYWYRQSLGQGLEFLIYFQGNSAPDKSGLPSDRFSAERTGGSVSTLTIQRTQQEDSAVYLCASSPGFRAGRYGYTFGSGTRLTVV.

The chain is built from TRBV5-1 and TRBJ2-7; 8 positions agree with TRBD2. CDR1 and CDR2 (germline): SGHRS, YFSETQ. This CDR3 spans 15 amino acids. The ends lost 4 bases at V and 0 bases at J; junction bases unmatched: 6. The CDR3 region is CASSVTSGRSYEQYF. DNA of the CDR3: TGCGCCAGCAGCGTTACTAGCGGCCGCTCCTACGAGCAGTACTTC. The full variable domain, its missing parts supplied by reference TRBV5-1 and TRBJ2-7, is KAGVTQTPRYLIKTRGQQVTLSCSPISGHRSVSWYQQTPGQGLQFLFEYFSETQRNKGNFPGRFSGRQFSNSRSEMNVSTLELGDSALYLCASSVTSGRSYEQYFGPGTRLTVT.

The CDR3 DNA follows: TGTGCCAGCAGTCCAAGACAGGGCAATCAGCCCCAGCATTTT. Protein: CASSPRQGNQPQHF. The chain combines TRBV27 with TRBJ1-5; possible D gene TRBD1, 6 bases. This CDR3 is built from 14 residues. In germline, CDR1 is MNHEY, CDR2 SMNVEV (reference sequence). The V gene lost 5 bases and the J gene lost 2 bases, with 10 bases spanning the gap.

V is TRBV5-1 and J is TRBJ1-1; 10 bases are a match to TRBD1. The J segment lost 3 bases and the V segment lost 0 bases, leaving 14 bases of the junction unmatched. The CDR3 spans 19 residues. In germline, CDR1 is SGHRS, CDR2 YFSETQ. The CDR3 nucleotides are TGCGCCAGCAGCTTGGCCCCGCTGGGGCCGGGACAGGGGTACACTGAAGCTTTCTTT. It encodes CASSLAPLGPGQGYTEAFF.

The CDR3 spells CASSEEGSYNEQFF. CDR3 coding DNA: TGTGCCAGCAGTGAGGAGGGCTCCTACAATGAGCAGTTCTTC. The genes are TRBV2 and TRBJ2-1; D perhaps matches TRBD2 (6 bases). V lost 3 bases and J 0 bases, leaving 6 bases between the germline ends. Germline V gives CDR1 SNHLY, CDR2 FYNNEI. The CDR3 consists of 14 residues.

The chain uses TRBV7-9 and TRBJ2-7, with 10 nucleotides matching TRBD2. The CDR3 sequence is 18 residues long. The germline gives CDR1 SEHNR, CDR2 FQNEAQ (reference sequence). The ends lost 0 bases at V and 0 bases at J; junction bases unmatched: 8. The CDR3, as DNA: TGTGCCAGCAGCTTAGCGCGGACTAGCGGTCCTAGCTCCTACGAGCAGTACTTC. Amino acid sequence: CASSLARTSGPSSYEQYF.

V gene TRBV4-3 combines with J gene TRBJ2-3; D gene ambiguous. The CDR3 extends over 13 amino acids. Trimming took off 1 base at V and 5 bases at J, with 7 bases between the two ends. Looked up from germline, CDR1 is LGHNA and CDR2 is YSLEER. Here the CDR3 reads CASSQVLIDTQYF. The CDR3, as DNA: TGCGCCAGCAGCCAAGTGTTAATAGATACGCAGTATTTT.

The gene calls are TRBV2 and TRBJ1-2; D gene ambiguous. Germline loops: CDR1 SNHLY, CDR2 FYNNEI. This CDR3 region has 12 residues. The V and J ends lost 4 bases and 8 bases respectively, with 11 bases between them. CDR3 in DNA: TGTGCCAGCAGTGCCCGGACTGAAGGCTACACCTTC. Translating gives CASSARTEGYTF. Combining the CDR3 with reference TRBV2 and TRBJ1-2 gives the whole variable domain EPEVTQTPSHQVTQMGQEVILRCVPISNHLYFYWYRQILGQKVEFLVSFYNNEISEKSEIFDDQFSVERPDGSNFTLKIRSTKLEDSAMYFCASSARTEGYTFGSGTRLTVV.

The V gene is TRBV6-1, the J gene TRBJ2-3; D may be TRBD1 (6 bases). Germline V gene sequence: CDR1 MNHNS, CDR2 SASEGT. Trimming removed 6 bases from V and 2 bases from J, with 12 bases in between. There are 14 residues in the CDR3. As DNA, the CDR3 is TGTGCCAGCAGGTGGGACATGGACACAGATACGCAGTATTTT. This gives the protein CASRWDMDTDTQYF.

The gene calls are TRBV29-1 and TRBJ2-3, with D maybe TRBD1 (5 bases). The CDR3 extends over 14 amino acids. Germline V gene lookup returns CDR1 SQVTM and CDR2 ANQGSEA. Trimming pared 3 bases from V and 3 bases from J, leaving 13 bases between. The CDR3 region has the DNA TGCAGCGTTGAGGGCAGAAGGGGAACAGATACGCAGTATTTT. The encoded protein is CSVEGRRGTDTQYF.

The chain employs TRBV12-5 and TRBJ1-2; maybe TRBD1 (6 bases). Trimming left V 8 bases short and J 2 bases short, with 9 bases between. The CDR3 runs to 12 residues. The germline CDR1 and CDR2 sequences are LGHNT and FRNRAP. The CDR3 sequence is CASQGPNYGYTF. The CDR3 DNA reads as TGTGCTAGTCAGGGGCCCAACTATGGCTACACCTTC.